The entry below describes one TCR beta chain. The antigen remains undetermined. Through a sample-barcoded 5' primer and a J-beta primer mix, a second PCR was run for about 6 to 12 cycles. TCRdb reprocessed the 5' RACE reads via MiXCR and lists one record per CDR3 protein. The data hold roughly 410,000 distinct CDR3 sequences, with approximately 52% observed a single time. These data belong to a study of blood T cells in healthy people across ages. Study-level points and caveats: Leaving the PBMCs unsorted stopped any conclusive comparison of naive versus antigen-experienced cells.

Trimming removed 4 bases from V and 2 bases from J, with 8 bases in between. In germline, CDR1 is SEHNR, CDR2 FQNEAQ (reference sequence). This CDR3 region has 14 residues. The rearrangement links TRBV7-9 to TRBJ2-2; D remains ambiguous. The sequence was obtained from a man in his sixties in good health. The sample consisted of blood. The CDR3 loop is CASSSDGNTGELFF. The DNA for the CDR3 is TGTGCCAGCAGCTCGGACGGTAACACCGGGGAGCTGTTTTTT.